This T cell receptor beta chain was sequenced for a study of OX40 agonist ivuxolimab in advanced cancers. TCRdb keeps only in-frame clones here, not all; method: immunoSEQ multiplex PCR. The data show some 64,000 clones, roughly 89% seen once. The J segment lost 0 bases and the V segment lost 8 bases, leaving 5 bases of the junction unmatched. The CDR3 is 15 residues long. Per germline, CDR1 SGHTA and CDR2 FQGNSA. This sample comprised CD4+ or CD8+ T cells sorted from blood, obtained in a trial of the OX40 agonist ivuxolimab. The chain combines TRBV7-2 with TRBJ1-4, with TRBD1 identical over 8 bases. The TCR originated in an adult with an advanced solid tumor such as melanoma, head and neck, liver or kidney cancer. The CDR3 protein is CASGPGGATNEKLFF. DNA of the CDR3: TGTGCCAGCGGTCCAGGGGGCGCAACTAATGAAAAACTGTTTTTT.